A selection of T cell receptor beta chains follows, all from one sample in a study of beta chain features in type 1 diabetes. Sequenced by immunoSEQ multiplex PCR; TCRdb stores in-frame clones only, minus some. The sample includes fewer than 150,000 clones, about 7.1% of them seen just once. Sequencing input: central memory CD4+ T cells from blood. Every receptor here comes from a woman aged 30 to 39 in good health. The CDR3 runs from the conserved cysteine through the conserved F or W. The order of the fields is D gene, J gene, V gene, clone size, CDR3 DNA, CDR3 protein. The D gene is left open where the match is weak. Size is stated for part of the rows, as once, few or many counts, or as a class when the clone is expanded.

D: .
J: TRBJ2-2
V: TRBV7-2
size: .
DNA: TGTGCCAGCAGCTTCGGGTACTTGAGGGAGCTGTTTTTT
CDR3: CASSFGYLRELFF

D: .
J: TRBJ2-1
V: TRBV7-8
size: few
DNA: TGTGCCAGCAGCTTAGTCGGGGTGGCGTGGAATGAGCAGTTCTTC
CDR3: CASSLVGVAWNEQFF

D: .
J: TRBJ2-7
V: TRBV18
size: few
DNA: TGTGCCAGCTCACCAAGTTGGAATGGAGGGAGTGGCGAGCAGTACTTC
CDR3: CASSPSWNGGSGEQYF

D: TRBD1
J: TRBJ2-7
V: TRBV7-2
size: few
DNA: TGTGCCAGCAGCCTCTTAGCGACAGGGGGTACTTACGAGCAGTACTTC
CDR3: CASSLLATGGTYEQYF

D: TRBD1
J: TRBJ1-5
V: TRBV25-1
size: few
DNA: TGTGCCAGCAGTGAATTCCAGGGGGACAATCAGCCCCAGCATTTT
CDR3: CASSEFQGDNQPQHF

D: .
J: TRBJ1-2
V: TRBV5-1
size: few
DNA: TGCGCCAGCAGCTTGAGCCAGGTCGCCTATGGCTACACCTTC
CDR3: CASSLSQVAYGYTF

D: .
J: TRBJ1-3
V: TRBV4-3
size: .
DNA: TGCGCCAGCAGCCAAGGCGCAGGGTCCTCTGGAAACACCATATATTTT
CDR3: CASSQGAGSSGNTIYF

D: TRBD1
J: TRBJ2-4
V: TRBV5-1
size: many
DNA: TGCGCCAGCAGCTTACAGGGGCCCGAAAACATTCAGTACTTC
CDR3: CASSLQGPENIQYF

D: .
J: TRBJ2-3
V: TRBV7-6
size: few
DNA: TGTGCCAGCAGCCCCACAGGGACCACAGATACGCAGTATTTT
CDR3: CASSPTGTTDTQYF

D: .
J: TRBJ2-5
V: TRBV4-3
size: .
DNA: TGCGCCAGCAGCCAAAGTAATGGACGGGGAATTCAGAAGACCCAGTACTTC
CDR3: CASSQSNGRGIQKTQYF

D: .
J: TRBJ2-2
V: TRBV5-4
size: few
DNA: TGTGCCAGCAGGTCCGGACTGGAAGTATCCGGGGAGCTGTTTTTT
CDR3: CASRSGLEVSGELFF

D: .
J: TRBJ1-2
V: TRBV28
size: few
DNA: TGTGCCAGCAGGGACCAGGGGCGAGGGTCGAGCTATGGCTACACCTTC
CDR3: CASRDQGRGSSYGYTF

D: TRBD2
J: TRBJ2-7
V: TRBV19
size: .
DNA: TGTGCCAGTAGTATCTCGACTAGCGGGAGTATTTACGAGCAGTACTTC
CDR3: CASSISTSGSIYEQYF

D: TRBD2
J: TRBJ2-3
V: TRBV4-2
size: many
DNA: TGTGCCAGCAGCCAAGAGCCCCGTGCTAGCGGGAGGACTGATACGCAGTATTTT
CDR3: CASSQEPRASGRTDTQYF

D: .
J: TRBJ2-7
V: TRBV5-6
size: .
DNA: TGTGCCAGCAGCTCTCTAGACAGCTACGAGCAGTACTTC
CDR3: CASSSLDSYEQYF

D: TRBD2
J: TRBJ2-7
V: TRBV30
size: many
DNA: TGTGCCTTTACAGCGGGAGGCTACGAGCAGTACTTC
CDR3: CAFTAGGYEQYF

D: .
J: TRBJ2-1
V: TRBV10-3
size: few
DNA: TGTGCCATCAGTGAGGACTTAAGCTCCTACAATGAGCAGTTCTTC
CDR3: CAISEDLSSYNEQFF

D: .
J: TRBJ1-1
V: TRBV7-3
size: few
DNA: TGTGCCAGCAGCTTAGCACCAGGAGGGTACGAAGCTTTCTTT
CDR3: CASSLAPGGYEAFF

D: TRBD1
J: TRBJ2-7
V: TRBV7-9
size: .
DNA: TGTGCCAGCAGCCCAGGACAGGGAAACTACGAGCAGTACTTC
CDR3: CASSPGQGNYEQYF

D: .
J: TRBJ2-2
V: TRBV7-2
size: many
DNA: TGTGCCAGCAGCCTTCAGGCGACGAACACCGGGGAGCTGTTTTTT
CDR3: CASSLQATNTGELFF

D: TRBD2
J: TRBJ2-1
V: TRBV5-1
size: .
DNA: TGCGCCAGCAGCCCACGGACTAGCGGGAGGTCGTTCTCCTACAATGAGCAGTTCTTC
CDR3: CASSPRTSGRSFSYNEQFF

D: .
J: TRBJ2-1
V: TRBV28
size: .
DNA: TGTGCCAGCAGGCCCCCCCGGCTAGGTAGCGGTGAGCAGTTCTTC
CDR3: CASRPPRLGSGEQFF

D: TRBD1
J: TRBJ1-1
V: TRBV30
size: many
DNA: TGTGCCTGGAGTGGGACAGGGGACCGTCGGGCTTTCTTT
CDR3: CAWSGTGDRRAFF

D: TRBD1
J: TRBJ2-5
V: TRBV30
size: .
DNA: TGTGCCTGGTGGCCAGGGGCAGGGGGCCAAGAGACCCAGTACTTC
CDR3: CAWWPGAGGQETQYF